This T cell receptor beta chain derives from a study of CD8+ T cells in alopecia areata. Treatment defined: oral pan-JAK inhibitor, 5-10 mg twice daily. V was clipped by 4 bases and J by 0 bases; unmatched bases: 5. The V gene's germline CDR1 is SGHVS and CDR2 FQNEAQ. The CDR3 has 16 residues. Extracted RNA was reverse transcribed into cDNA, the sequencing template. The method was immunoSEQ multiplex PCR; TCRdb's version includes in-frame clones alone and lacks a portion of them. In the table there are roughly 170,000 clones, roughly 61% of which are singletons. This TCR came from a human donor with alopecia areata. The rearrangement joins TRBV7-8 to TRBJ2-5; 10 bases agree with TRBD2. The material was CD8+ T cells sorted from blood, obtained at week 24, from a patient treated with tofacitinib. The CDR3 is CASSWSGGAYQETQYF. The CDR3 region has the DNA TGTGCCAGCAGCTGGAGCGGGGGGGCCTACCAAGAGACCCAGTACTTC.